The source of this TCR beta chain is a study of T cells in localized non-small cell lung cancer. This CDR3 has 15 residues. Trimming left V 5 bases short and J 2 bases short, with 16 bases between. The V gene's germline CDR1 is SGHNT and CDR2 YENEEA. Only in-frame clones appear in the TCRdb table, and some are missing; sequencing was by immunoSEQ multiplex PCR. Counted here are about 11,000 clones, more than 45% occurring once; the ten biggest clones make up about 4.3%. Notes on this clone: Its antigen is unknown.

Findings and caveats of the study: A median of about 54 of the top 100 tumor clones appeared in adjacent lung, which was paired and uninvolved.

The receptor comes from a woman aged 35-75 years with stage II squamous cell lung carcinoma. The source material was lymph node tissue, sampled before any cancer treatment. This chain links TRBV11-3 with TRBJ2-7; perhaps TRBD1 as D (6 bases). CDR3 bases: TGTGCCAGCAGCCCAACAGGGAGTGGTCCCTACGAGCAGTACTTC. It translates to CASSPTGSGPYEQYF.